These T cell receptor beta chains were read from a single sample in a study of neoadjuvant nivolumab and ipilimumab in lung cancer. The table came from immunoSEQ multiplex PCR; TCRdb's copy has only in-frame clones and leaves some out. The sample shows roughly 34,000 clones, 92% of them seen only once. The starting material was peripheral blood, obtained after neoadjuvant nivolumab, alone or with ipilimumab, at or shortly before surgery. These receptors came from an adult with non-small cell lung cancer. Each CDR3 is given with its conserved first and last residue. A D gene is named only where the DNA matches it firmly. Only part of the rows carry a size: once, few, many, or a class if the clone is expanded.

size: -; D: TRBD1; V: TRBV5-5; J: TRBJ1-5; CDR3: CASSLSAGGNQPQHF; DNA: TGTGCCAGCAGCTTGTCGGCAGGGGGAAATCAGCCCCAGCATTTT
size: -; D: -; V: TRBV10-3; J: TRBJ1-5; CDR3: CAISREDQPQHF; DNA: TGTGCCATCAGCAGAGAGGATCAGCCCCAGCATTTT
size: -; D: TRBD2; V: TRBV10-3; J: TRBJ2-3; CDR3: CAISPLGLPSDTQYF; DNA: TGTGCCATCAGTCCCCTGGGACTACCGTCAGATACGCAGTATTTT
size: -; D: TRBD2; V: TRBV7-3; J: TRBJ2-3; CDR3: CASSLPTSGSTDTQYF; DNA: TGTGCCAGCAGCCTCCCGACTAGCGGGTCCACAGATACGCAGTATTTT
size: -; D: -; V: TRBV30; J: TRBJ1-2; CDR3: CAWSVRTRRFVFYGYTF; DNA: TGTGCCTGGAGTGTAAGGACACGTAGATTCGTTTTTTATGGCTACACCTTC
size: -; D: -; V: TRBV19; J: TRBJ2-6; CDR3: CASSRDSGSGANVLTF; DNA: TGTGCCAGTAGTAGGGACTCCGGCTCTGGGGCCAACGTCCTGACTTTC
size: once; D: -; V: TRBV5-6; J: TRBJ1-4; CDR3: CASSFATNEKLFF; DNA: TGTGCCAGCAGCTTTGCAACTAATGAAAAACTGTTTTTT
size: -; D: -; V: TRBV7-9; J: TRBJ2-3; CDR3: CASTKGADTQYF; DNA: TGTGCCAGCACCAAGGGGGCAGATACGCAGTATTTT
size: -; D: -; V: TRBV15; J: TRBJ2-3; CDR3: CATSRDRLVWPDTQYF; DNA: TGTGCCACCAGCAGAGACAGACTAGTTTGGCCAGATACGCAGTATTTT
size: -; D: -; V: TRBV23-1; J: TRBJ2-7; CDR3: CASSLPRGLSYEQYF; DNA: TGCGCCAGCAGTCTCCCAAGGGGCCTCTCCTACGAGCAGTACTTC
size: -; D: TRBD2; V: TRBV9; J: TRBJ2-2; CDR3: CASSVGGGHTGELFF; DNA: TGTGCCAGCAGCGTAGGGGGGGGACACACCGGGGAGCTGTTTTTT
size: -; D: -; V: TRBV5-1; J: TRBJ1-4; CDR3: CASSVQGVTNEKLFF; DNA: TGCGCCAGCAGCGTGCAGGGAGTGACTAATGAAAAACTGTTTTTT
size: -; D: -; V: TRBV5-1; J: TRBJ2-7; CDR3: CASSLGWGDYEQYF; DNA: TGCGCCAGCAGCTTGGGATGGGGAGACTACGAGCAGTACTTC
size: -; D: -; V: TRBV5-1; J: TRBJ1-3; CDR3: CASSLAGARNGNTIYF; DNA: TGCGCCAGCAGCTTGGCCGGGGCCAGAAATGGAAACACCATATATTTT
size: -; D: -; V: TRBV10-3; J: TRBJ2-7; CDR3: CAISEPGGTAGAYEQYF; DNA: TGTGCCATCAGTGAGCCCGGCGGGACAGCGGGAGCCTACGAGCAGTACTTC
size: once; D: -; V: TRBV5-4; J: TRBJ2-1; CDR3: CASSLAGPNEQFF; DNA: TGTGCCAGCAGCTTGGCCGGGCCAAATGAGCAGTTCTTC
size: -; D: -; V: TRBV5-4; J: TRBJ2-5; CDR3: CASSPGGGAGETQYF; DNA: TGTGCCAGCAGCCCAGGTGGGGGGGCAGGGGAGACCCAGTACTTC
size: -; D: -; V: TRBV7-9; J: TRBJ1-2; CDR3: CASSLPLGYTF; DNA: TGTGCCAGCAGCTTACCCCTGGGCTACACCTTC
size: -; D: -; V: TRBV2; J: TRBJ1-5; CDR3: CASRINTTFNQPQHF; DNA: TGTGCCAGCAGGATCAACACAACTTTCAATCAGCCCCAGCATTTT
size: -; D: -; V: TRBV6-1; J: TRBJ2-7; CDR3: CASSETGYGEQYF; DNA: TGTGCCAGCAGTGAAACGGGGTACGGCGAGCAGTACTTC
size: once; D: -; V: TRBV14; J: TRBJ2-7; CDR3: CASSRPGQGSYEQYF; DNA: TGTGCCAGCAGCCGCCCTGGCCAGGGTTCCTACGAGCAGTACTTC
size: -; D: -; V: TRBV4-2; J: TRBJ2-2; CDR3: CASSQATGELFF; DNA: TGTGCCAGCAGCCAGGCTACCGGGGAGCTGTTTTTT
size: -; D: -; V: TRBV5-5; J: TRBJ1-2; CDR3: CASTPWGSGGYTF; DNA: TGTGCCAGCACCCCTTGGGGTTCGGGAGGCTACACCTTC
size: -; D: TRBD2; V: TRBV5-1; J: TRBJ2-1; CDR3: CASSWGTSGHPYFNEQFF; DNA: TGCGCCAGCAGCTGGGGGACTAGCGGGCATCCCTACTTTAATGAGCAGTTCTTC
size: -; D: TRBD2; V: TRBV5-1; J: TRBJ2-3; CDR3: CASSSDRRGGTDTQYF; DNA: TGCGCCAGCAGCTCCGACCGAAGGGGAGGGACAGATACGCAGTATTTT
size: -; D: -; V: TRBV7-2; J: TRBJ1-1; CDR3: CASSLAGDTEAFF; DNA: TGTGCCAGCAGCTTAGCAGGGGACACTGAAGCTTTCTTT
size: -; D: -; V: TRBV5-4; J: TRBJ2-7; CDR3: CASSSQGDRYF; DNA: TGTGCCAGCAGCTCACAGGGAGATCGGTACTTC
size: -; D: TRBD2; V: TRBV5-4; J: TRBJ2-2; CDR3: CASSLAVAGATGELFF; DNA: TGTGCCAGCAGCTTGGCGGTAGCGGGAGCTACCGGGGAGCTGTTTTTT
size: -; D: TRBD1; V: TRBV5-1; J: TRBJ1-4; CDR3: CASSLAGGQDEKLFF; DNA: TGCGCCAGCAGCTTGGCAGGGGGTCAGGATGAAAAACTGTTTTTT
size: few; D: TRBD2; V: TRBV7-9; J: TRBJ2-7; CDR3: CASSALAGPYEQYF; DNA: TGTGCCAGCAGCGCCCTAGCGGGGCCCTACGAGCAGTACTTC
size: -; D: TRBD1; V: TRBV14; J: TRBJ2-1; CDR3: CASSQDRILYNEQFF; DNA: TGTGCCAGCAGCCAGGACAGGATCCTCTACAATGAGCAGTTCTTC
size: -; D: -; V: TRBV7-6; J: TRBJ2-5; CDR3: CASSLAQETQYF; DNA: TGTGCCAGCAGCTTAGCCCAAGAGACCCAGTACTTC